Presented here are 15 T cell receptor beta chains from one specimen sequenced in a study of T cell responses to AZD1222 COVID-19 vaccine (dated by TCRdb to 2020 to 2023). Preparation of the library involved the immunoSEQ multiplex PCR assay. TCRdb took over this immuneACCESS table, retaining in-frame rearrangements with V and J assigned. Such tables are incomplete; in checked studies, under half of the missing clones stem from an unresolved V gene, and the remainder is unexplained. The sample table contains some 150,000 clones; only one count was recorded for approximately 95% of them. The ten top clones hold 3.5% to 5% of the sample. This specimen's time point label, per the study, means: baseline before first vaccination. The sequencing used peripheral blood, collected on day 0 of AZD1222 vaccination. Receptor source: an adult in good health.

J is TRBJ2-1 and V is TRBV25-1, with D tentatively TRBD2 (6 bases). Germline-derived CDR1 and CDR2 are MGHDK and SYGVNS. The CDR3 consists of 16 residues. With 5 bases removed from V and 0 bases from J, the gap between germline ends came to 14 bases. CDR3 residues: CASSYHGSPSYNEQFF. The CDR3 DNA reads as TGTGCCAGCAGTTACCACGGGAGCCCCTCCTACAATGAGCAGTTCTTC.

The chain combines TRBV19 with TRBJ2-7, with a weak D call TRBD1 (6 bases). Per the germline V gene, CDR1 is LNHDA and CDR2 is SQIVND (reference sequence). The CDR3 extends over 13 amino acids. V was shortened by 4 bases and J by 4 bases, with 11 bases between the two germline ends. The chain's CDR3 is CASSRLGGYEQYF. The CDR3 nucleotides are TGTGCCAGTAGTAGGCTAGGGGGATACGAGCAGTACTTC.

This chain connects TRBV3-1 (or the pseudogene TRBV3-2) to TRBJ2-1; D may correspond to TRBD1 or TRBD2 (5 bases each). V gave up 3 bases and J gave up 15 bases, with 15 bases separating them. Germline CDR1 is LGHDT and CDR2 is YNNKEL (reference sequence). This CDR3 has 12 residues. The CDR3 nucleotides are TGTGCCAGCAGCCAGGGGACCGCGGAATTGTTCTTC. Amino acids: CASSQGTAELFF.

The V gene is TRBV28, the J gene TRBJ2-7; D uncertain. Germline-derived CDR1 and CDR2 are MDHEN and SYDVKM. The CDR3 covers 12 residues. V gave up 6 bases and J gave up 5 bases, with 11 bases separating them. The CDR3 nucleotides read TGTGCCAGCAGGTACCGAAGTGACGAGCAGTACTTC. As protein: CASRYRSDEQYF.

The genes are TRBV6-4 and TRBJ2-1, with D tentatively TRBD1 (5 bases). Germline CDR1 and CDR2: MRHNA and SNTAGT. V lost 6 bases and J 0 bases, leaving 15 bases between the germline ends. The CDR3 runs 16 residues. The DNA of the CDR3 is TGTGCCAGCAGCACCTGGGGCGTAGACTCCTACAATGAGCAGTTCTTC. It specifies CASSTWGVDSYNEQFF.

J is TRBJ1-1 and V is TRBV30; D not resolved. Trimming took 8 bases from V and 0 from J, leaving 13 bases between them. Germline V gives CDR1 GTSNPN, CDR2 SVGIG (reference sequence). The CDR3 is 13 amino acids. The CDR3 coding sequence is TGTGCCCTGGATCGGGCCTTGAACACTGAAGCTTTCTTT. It codes for CALDRALNTEAFF.

The gene calls are TRBV12-3 or TRBV12-4 and TRBJ1-2, with TRBD1 matching over 7 bases. The V and J ends lost 3 bases and 3 bases, in that order; junction bases with no gene match: 1. The CDR3 spans 13 residues. The CDR3 sequence: CASSFQGDYGYTF. The CDR3 DNA follows: TGTGCCAGCAGTTTTCAGGGGGACTATGGCTACACCTTC.

Concerning this clone: At one of its ends the junction is not consistent with the germline gene, which may arise from a read error. This chain links TRBV13 with TRBJ2-7, with a possible D match to TRBD1 (5 bases). CDR1 and CDR2 (germline): PRHDT, FYEKMQ (reference sequence). The CDR3 consists of 13 residues. The CDR3 DNA sequence: TGTGCCAGCAGCATAGGGGCTTCGTACGAGCAGTACTTC. It translates to CASSIGASYEQYF.

The chain has TRBV6-6 and TRBJ1-4; possibly TRBD1 for D (6 bases). V gave up 7 bases and J gave up 4 bases, with 16 bases separating them. Germline CDR1 reads MNHNY; CDR2 reads SVGAGI (reference sequence). The CDR3 has 15 residues. CDR3 protein: CASIRGGQINEKLFF. The CDR3 coding sequence is TGTGCCAGCATTCGAGGTGGACAGATTAATGAAAAACTGTTTTTT.

The V gene is TRBV7-2, the J gene TRBJ1-1; tentative D call: TRBD1 (6 bases). The CDR3 length is 13 residues. V lost 5 bases and J lost 5, with 12 bases in between. Germline V CDR1 and CDR2: SGHTA, FQGNSA. CDR3 region: CASSIQGRTEAFF. The CDR3 DNA reads as TGTGCCAGCAGCATACAGGGTCGAACTGAAGCTTTCTTT. Supplemented by reference TRBV7-2 and TRBJ1-1, the full variable domain reads GAGVSQSPSNKVTEKGKDVELRCDPISGHTALYWYRQSLGQGLEFLIYFQGNSAPDKSGLPSDRFSAERTGGSVSTLTIQRTQQEDSAVYLCASSIQGRTEAFFGQGTRLTVV.

The rearrangement uses TRBV13 and TRBJ1-2; D may be TRBD1 (5 bases). Trimming pared 8 bases from V and 6 bases from J, leaving 10 bases between. The germline gives CDR1 PRHDT, CDR2 FYEKMQ (reference sequence). The CDR3 runs to 11 residues. The CDR3 spells CASAGGDGYTF. The CDR3 DNA reads TGTGCCAGCGCTGGAGGGGATGGCTACACCTTC.

V usage is TRBV18 and J usage is TRBJ2-7; possible D gene TRBD2, 5 bases. This CDR3 has 16 residues. Germline CDR1 is KGHSH and CDR2 is LQKENI. V was clipped by 3 bases and J by 5 bases, with 20 bases between them. CDR3 region: CASSPGPGAGDHEQYF. CDR3 DNA sequence: TGTGCCAGCTCACCCGGTCCAGGCGCCGGGGATCACGAGCAGTACTTC.

The chain joins TRBV2 to TRBJ2-3; D is perhaps TRBD1 (6 bases). With 4 bases removed from V and 3 bases from J, the gap between germline ends came to 14 bases. Germline V gene lookup returns CDR1 SNHLY and CDR2 FYNNEI. This CDR3 comprises 15 residues. CDR3 in DNA: TGTGCCAGCAGTGTGATTGGGGGCGGTACAGATACGCAGTATTTT. Amino acid sequence: CASSVIGGGTDTQYF.

V usage is TRBV6-6 and J usage is TRBJ2-7, with D perhaps TRBD1 (6 bases). Germline V gene data show CDR1 as MNHNY and CDR2 as SVGAGI (reference sequence). Between the trimmed V and J ends, which lost 5 bases and 0 bases, there was a span of 20 bases. The CDR3 extends over 17 amino acids. The CDR3 region is CASSRTPDSSSSYEQYF. The CDR3 region has the DNA TGTGCCAGCAGTCGGACCCCGGACAGCTCCAGCTCCTACGAGCAGTACTTC.

The chain uses TRBV2 and TRBJ2-7; 12 bases fit TRBD1. The CDR3 length is 14 residues. V shed 10 bases and J 7 bases; nucleotides not matched to a gene: 11. Germline V gene lookup returns CDR1 SNHLY and CDR2 FYNNEI. The CDR3 nucleotides read TGTGCCATTACTACGGGACAGGGGGCGCGGGAGCAGTACTTC. Protein sequence: CAITTGQGAREQYF.